In this sample, the clone carrying this TCR beta chain turned up a few times. Authors' analysis steps: It was from reference gene primer amplification that nucleated cell counts were estimated. Generated by immunoSEQ multiplex PCR, the TCRdb table keeps only in-frame clones and is missing some. That table supplies the V and J calls and clone size; D and trimming were determined from the DNA. The sample lists under 300,000 clones, roughly 90% occurring once. The sample originates from a study of blood T cell repertoires in COVID-19. At the level of the study: Samples representing acute and convalescent COVID-19 were sourced from the United States, Italy and Spain. Sample material is recorded as cDNA or gDNA derived from T cells, B-cell-depleted T cells, or PBMCs.

Sequencing input: peripheral blood. The clonotype was recovered from a woman aged 25 to 39 with acute or convalescent COVID-19.

Written as DNA, the CDR3 is TGTGCCAGCAGCATCAGGGGGCGTACCGGGGAGCTGTTTTTT. Its translation is CASSIRGRTGELFF. The chain recombines TRBV6-4 with TRBJ2-2; TRBD1 matches 8 bases. Looked up from germline, CDR1 is MRHNA and CDR2 is SNTAGT. V was clipped by 6 bases and J by 5 bases; unmatched bases: 5. This CDR3 has 14 amino acids.